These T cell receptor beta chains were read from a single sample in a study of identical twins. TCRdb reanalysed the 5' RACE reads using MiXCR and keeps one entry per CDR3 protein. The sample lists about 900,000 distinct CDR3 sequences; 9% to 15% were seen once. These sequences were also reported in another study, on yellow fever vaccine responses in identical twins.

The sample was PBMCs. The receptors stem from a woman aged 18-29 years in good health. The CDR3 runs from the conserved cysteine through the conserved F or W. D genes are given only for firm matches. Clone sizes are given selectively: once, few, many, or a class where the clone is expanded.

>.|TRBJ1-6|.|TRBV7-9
CASSFGSRPLHF
TGTGCCAGCAGCTTTGGCAGTAGGCCCCTCCACTTT
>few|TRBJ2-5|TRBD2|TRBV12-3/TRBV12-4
CASSPGLAGPYQETQYF
TGTGCCAGCAGTCCCGGACTAGCGGGACCGTACCAAGAGACCCAGTACTTC
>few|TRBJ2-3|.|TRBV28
CASSPAPTDTQYF
TGTGCCAGCAGTCCGGCACCCACAGATACGCAGTATTTT
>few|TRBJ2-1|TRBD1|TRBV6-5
CASSYLGQPLTYNEQFF
TGTGCCAGCAGTTACTTGGGACAGCCATTAACCTACAATGAGCAGTTCTTC
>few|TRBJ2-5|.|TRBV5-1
CASSSGPGETQYF
TGCGCCAGCAGCTCAGGTCCCGGAGAGACCCAGTACTTC
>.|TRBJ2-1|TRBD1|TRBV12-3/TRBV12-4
CAIRKGASYNEQFF
TGTGCCATCCGCAAGGGGGCGTCCTACAATGAGCAGTTCTTC
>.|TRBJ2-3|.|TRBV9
CASSVGVDYSTDTQYF
TGTGCCAGCAGCGTAGGAGTGGACTATAGCACAGATACGCAGTATTTT
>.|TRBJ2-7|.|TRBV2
CASRGGIGEQYF
TGTGCCAGCAGAGGGGGGATCGGGGAGCAGTACTTC
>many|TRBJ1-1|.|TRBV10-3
CAISESTRRTEAFF
TGTGCCATCAGTGAGTCGACCCGGCGCACTGAAGCTTTCTTT
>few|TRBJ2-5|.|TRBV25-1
CASSEPSAGIEGTQYF
TGTGCCAGCAGTGAACCCTCCGCGGGTATCGAGGGGACCCAGTACTTC
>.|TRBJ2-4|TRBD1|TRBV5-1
CASSPTGDIDIQYF
TGCGCCAGCAGCCCAACAGGGGATATTGACATTCAGTACTTC
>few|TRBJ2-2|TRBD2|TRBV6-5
CASSYSQRGGLANTGELFF
TGTGCCAGCAGTTACTCCCAGCGGGGGGGCCTCGCGAACACCGGGGAGCTGTTTTTT
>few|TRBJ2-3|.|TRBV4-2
CASSQDTTDTQYF
TGTGCCAGCAGCCAAGACACCACAGATACGCAGTATTTT
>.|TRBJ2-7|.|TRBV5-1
CATWGAGGSLNYEQYF
TGCGCCACATGGGGGGCCGGGGGCAGCCTGAACTACGAGCAGTACTTC
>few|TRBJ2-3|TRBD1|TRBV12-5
CASGLPTGGQGTDTQYF
TGTGCTAGTGGTTTGCCCACCGGTGGACAGGGCACAGATACGCAGTATTTT
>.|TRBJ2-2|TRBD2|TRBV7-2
CASSSRLAGVAGELFF
TGTGCCAGCAGCAGCAGACTAGCGGGAGTGGCCGGGGAGCTGTTTTTT
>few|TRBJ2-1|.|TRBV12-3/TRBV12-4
CASTAQVTYNEQFF
TGTGCCAGCACCGCACAGGTAACCTACAATGAGCAGTTCTTC
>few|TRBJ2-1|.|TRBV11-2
CASSPRYLVGNEQFF
TGTGCCAGCAGCCCCCGCTACCTCGTGGGCAATGAGCAGTTCTTC
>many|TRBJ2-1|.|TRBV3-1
CASSQDTSGLYNEQFF
TGTGCCAGCAGCCAAGATACCAGCGGGCTCTACAATGAGCAGTTCTTC
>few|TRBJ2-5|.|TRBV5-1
CASSHGTVQETQYF
TGCGCCAGCAGTCACGGGACGGTACAAGAGACCCAGTACTTC
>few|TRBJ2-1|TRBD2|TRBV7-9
CASSSLAGSGTGEQFF
TGTGCCAGCAGCTCCCTAGCGGGCAGTGGAACGGGTGAGCAGTTCTTC
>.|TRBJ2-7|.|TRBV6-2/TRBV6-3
CASSYPRTNTYEQYF
TGTGCCAGCAGTTACCCACGGACCAATACCTACGAGCAGTACTTC
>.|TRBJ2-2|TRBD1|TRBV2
CVSSETGTGELFF
TGTGTCAGCAGTGAGACAGGGACCGGGGAGCTGTTTTTT
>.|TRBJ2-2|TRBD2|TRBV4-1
CASSQAPGTSGGRGTGELFF
TGCGCCAGCAGCCAAGCCCCAGGGACTAGCGGGGGCAGGGGCACCGGGGAGCTGTTTTTT
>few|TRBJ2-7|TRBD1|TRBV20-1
CSAKLRTGSPYEQYF
TGCAGTGCCAAACTCAGGACAGGGAGCCCCTACGAGCAGTACTTC
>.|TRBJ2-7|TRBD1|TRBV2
CASSEWRQGSYEQYF
TGTGCCAGCAGTGAATGGAGACAGGGGTCCTACGAGCAGTACTTC
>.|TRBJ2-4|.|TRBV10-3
CAISESGRGNIQYF
TGTGCCATCAGTGAGTCTGGGAGAGGGAACATTCAGTACTTC
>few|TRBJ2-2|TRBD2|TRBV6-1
CASDPWTSGSHGELFF
TGTGCCAGCGATCCCTGGACTAGCGGGAGCCACGGGGAGCTGTTTTTT
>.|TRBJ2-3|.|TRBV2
CASSDFLLRSTDTQYF
TGTGCCAGCAGTGACTTCCTATTACGTAGCACAGATACGCAGTATTTT
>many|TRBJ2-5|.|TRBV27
CASSATNQETQYF
TGTGCCAGCAGTGCAACCAACCAAGAGACCCAGTACTTC
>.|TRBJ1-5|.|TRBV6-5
CASSYSGLSNQPQHF
TGTGCCAGCAGTTACTCGGGGTTATCTAATCAGCCCCAGCATTTT
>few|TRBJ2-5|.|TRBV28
CASSSQGRPTAQETQYF
TGTGCCAGCAGTTCCCAGGGCCGCCCGACAGCTCAAGAGACCCAGTACTTC
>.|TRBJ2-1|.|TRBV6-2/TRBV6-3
CATNSRGPLYNEQFF
TGTGCCACCAACAGCCGGGGCCCCCTCTACAATGAGCAGTTCTTC
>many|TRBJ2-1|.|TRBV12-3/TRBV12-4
CASSRPDSYNEQFF
TGTGCCAGCAGTCGCCCGGACAGCTACAATGAGCAGTTCTTC
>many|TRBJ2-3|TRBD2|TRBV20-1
CSATGTSGSDTQYF
TGCAGTGCGACCGGGACTAGCGGATCAGATACGCAGTATTTT
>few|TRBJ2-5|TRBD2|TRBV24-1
CATSDPGLAGAETQYF
TGTGCCACCAGTGATCCCGGACTAGCGGGAGCAGAGACCCAGTACTTC
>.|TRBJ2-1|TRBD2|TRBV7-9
CASSPVWTSSYNEQFF
TGTGCCAGCAGCCCTGTATGGACTAGCAGTTACAATGAGCAGTTCTTC
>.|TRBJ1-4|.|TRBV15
CATSRLGQKSTNEKLFF
TGTGCCACCAGCAGACTCGGACAGAAATCAACTAATGAAAAACTGTTTTTT
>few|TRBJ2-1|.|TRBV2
CASSEGTNFYNEQFF
TGTGCCAGCAGTGAAGGGACTAATTTTTACAATGAGCAGTTCTTC
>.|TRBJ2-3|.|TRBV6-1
CASSEGSAGADTQYF
TGTGCCAGCAGTGAAGGGTCCGCAGGGGCAGATACGCAGTATTTT
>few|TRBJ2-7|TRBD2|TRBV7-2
CASSLDPSGRYEQYF
TGTGCCAGCAGCTTAGACCCTAGCGGGAGGTACGAGCAGTACTTC